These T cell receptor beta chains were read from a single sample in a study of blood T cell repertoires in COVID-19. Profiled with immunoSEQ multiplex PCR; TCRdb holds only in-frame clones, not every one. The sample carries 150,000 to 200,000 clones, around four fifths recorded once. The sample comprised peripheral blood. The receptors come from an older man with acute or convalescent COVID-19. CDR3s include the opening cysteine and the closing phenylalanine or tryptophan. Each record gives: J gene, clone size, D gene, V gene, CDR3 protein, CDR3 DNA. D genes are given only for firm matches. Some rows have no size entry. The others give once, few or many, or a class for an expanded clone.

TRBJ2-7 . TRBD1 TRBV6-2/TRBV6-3 CASSRGATGDYYEQYF TGTGCCAGCAGCCGAGGCGCGACAGGGGATTACTACGAGCAGTACTTC
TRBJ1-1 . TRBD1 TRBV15 CAIALITGGNTEAFF TGTGCCATCGCGCTAATTACAGGGGGGAACACTGAAGCTTTCTTT
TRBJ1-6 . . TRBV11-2 CASSLTGTNSPLHF TGTGCCAGCAGCCTTACAGGGACGAATTCACCCCTCCACTTT
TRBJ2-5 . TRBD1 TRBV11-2 CASSLEAGTGEETQYF TGTGCCAGCAGCTTAGAAGCCGGGACAGGCGAAGAGACCCAGTACTTC
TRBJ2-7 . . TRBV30 CALTFNTYEQYF TGTGCCTTGACTTTCAACACGTACGAGCAGTACTTC
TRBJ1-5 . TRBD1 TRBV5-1 CASSLGGTGGQPQHF TGCGCCAGCAGCTTAGGGGGGACAGGTGGGCAGCCCCAGCATTTT
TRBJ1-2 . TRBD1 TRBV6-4 CASSEPGQALDGYTF TGTGCCAGCAGTGAACCGGGACAGGCCTTGGATGGCTACACCTTC
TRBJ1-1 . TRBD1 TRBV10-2 CASSSDRAGAEAFF TGCGCCAGCAGTTCGGACAGGGCCGGGGCTGAAGCTTTCTTT
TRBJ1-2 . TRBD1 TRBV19 CASSIPGDRQTNYGYTF TGTGCCAGTAGTATCCCGGGGGACAGGCAAACAAACTATGGCTACACCTTC
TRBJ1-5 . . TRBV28 CASRTGSNQPQHF TGTGCCAGCAGAACAGGGAGCAATCAGCCCCAGCATTTT
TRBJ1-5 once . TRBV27 CASSLGGGQPQHF TGTGCCAGCAGCCTAGGGGGTGGGCAGCCCCAGCATTTT
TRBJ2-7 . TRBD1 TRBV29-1 CSVPGQGLYEQYF TGCAGCGTACCGGGACAGGGCCTATACGAGCAGTACTTC
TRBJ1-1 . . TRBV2 CASSEGWGQGAEAFF TGTGCCAGCAGTGAAGGTTGGGGCCAAGGCGCCGAAGCTTTCTTT
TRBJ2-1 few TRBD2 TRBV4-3 CASSQDGTSGNEQFF TGCGCCAGCAGCCAAGATGGGACTAGCGGAAATGAGCAGTTCTTC
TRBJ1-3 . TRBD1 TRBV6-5 CASRDRATGNTIYF TGTGCCAGCAGGGACAGGGCGACTGGAAACACCATATATTTT
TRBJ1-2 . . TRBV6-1 CASSENAERGYTF TGTGCCAGCAGTGAAAATGCGGAAAGGGGCTACACCTTC
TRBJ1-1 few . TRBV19 CASSPGLSVNTEAFF TGTGCCAGTAGTCCGGGACTCTCGGTGAACACTGAAGCTTTCTTT
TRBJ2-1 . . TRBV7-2 CASSSGLTRYQFF TGTGCCAGCAGCTCCGGACTCACTCGCTATCAGTTCTTC
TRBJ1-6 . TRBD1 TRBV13 CASSFLDRAYNSPLHF TGTGCCAGCAGCTTCCTGGACAGGGCCTATAATTCACCCCTCCACTTT
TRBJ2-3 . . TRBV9 CASSLRGDTQYF TGTGCCAGCAGCCTTAGGGGGGATACGCAGTATTTT
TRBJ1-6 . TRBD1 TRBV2 CASSERGQGNSPLHF TGTGCCAGCAGTGAACGAGGACAGGGTAATTCACCCCTCCACTTT
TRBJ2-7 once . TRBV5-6 CASSEEPVMIYEQYF TGTGCCAGCAGCGAAGAACCGGTCATGATCTACGAGCAGTACTTC
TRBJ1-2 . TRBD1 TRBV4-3 CASSPGNRGSYGYTF TGCGCCAGCAGCCCTGGTAACAGGGGTTCCTATGGCTACACCTTC
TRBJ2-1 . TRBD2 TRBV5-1 CASSLGASGAYGEQFF TGCGCCAGCAGCTTGGGGGCTAGCGGGGCTTACGGTGAGCAGTTCTTC
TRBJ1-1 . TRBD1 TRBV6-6 CASSKGQGGTEAFF TGTGCCAGCAGTAAAGGACAGGGCGGCACTGAAGCTTTCTTT
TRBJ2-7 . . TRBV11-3 CASSLSEVVFYEQYF TGTGCCAGCAGCTTATCGGAGGTAGTATTCTACGAGCAGTACTTC
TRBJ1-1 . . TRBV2 CATGQTMVMNTEAFF TGTGCCACAGGACAGACGATGGTCATGAACACTGAAGCTTTCTTT
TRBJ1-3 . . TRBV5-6 CASSLAGRSGNTIYF TGTGCCAGCAGCTTGGCGGGTCGTTCTGGAAACACCATATATTTT
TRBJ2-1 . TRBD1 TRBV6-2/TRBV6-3 CASSSGTGGYTQFF TGTGCCAGCAGTTCCGGGACAGGGGGCTATACCCAGTTCTTC
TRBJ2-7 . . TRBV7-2 CASSTRQLGFYEQYF TGTGCCAGCAGCACCCGACAGCTAGGCTTCTACGAGCAGTACTTC
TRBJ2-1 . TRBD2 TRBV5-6 CASSSRLAGDIYNEQFF TGTGCCAGCAGTTCCCGGCTAGCGGGAGATATCTACAATGAGCAGTTCTTC